This T cell receptor beta chain originates from a study of T cells in Graves' hyperthyroidism and ophthalmopathy. Newly diagnosed hyperthyroidism, duration under 2 months, in patients aged 18 to 65. The study based diagnoses on clinical symptoms, serum thyroxine and TRAb, thyroid ultrasound and orbital computed tomography. PBMCs came from 8.5 to 10 ml fresh peripheral blood. This clonotype was found many times. Its antigen remains unidentified. Study-wide results and limits: Separation of ophthalmopathy from stable hyperthyroidism was achieved by a 13 V-J model.

The CDR3 has 15 residues. Trimming removed 8 bases from V and 4 bases from J, with 21 bases in between. The germline CDR1 and CDR2 sequences are SEHNR and FQNEAQ (reference sequence). Amplification yielded TCR beta CDR3 regions, with RNA transcripts as the source. The HTBI primer set drove a first-round RT-PCR of the TCR CDR3. TCRdb processed the multiplex PCR reads anew with MiXCR; each CDR3 protein has one entry. The table includes hundreds of thousands of distinct CDR3 sequences, under 15% detected once. Sequences were obtained from blood. The receptor was isolated from a woman under 30 with Graves' hyperthyroidism. V usage is TRBV7-9 and J usage is TRBJ2-7; perhaps D is TRBD1 or TRBD2 (5 bases each). The CDR3 reads CASVGEGVDWYEQYF. The CDR3 bases are TGTGCCAGCGTGGGAGAAGGGGTTGACTGGTACGAGCAGTACTTC.